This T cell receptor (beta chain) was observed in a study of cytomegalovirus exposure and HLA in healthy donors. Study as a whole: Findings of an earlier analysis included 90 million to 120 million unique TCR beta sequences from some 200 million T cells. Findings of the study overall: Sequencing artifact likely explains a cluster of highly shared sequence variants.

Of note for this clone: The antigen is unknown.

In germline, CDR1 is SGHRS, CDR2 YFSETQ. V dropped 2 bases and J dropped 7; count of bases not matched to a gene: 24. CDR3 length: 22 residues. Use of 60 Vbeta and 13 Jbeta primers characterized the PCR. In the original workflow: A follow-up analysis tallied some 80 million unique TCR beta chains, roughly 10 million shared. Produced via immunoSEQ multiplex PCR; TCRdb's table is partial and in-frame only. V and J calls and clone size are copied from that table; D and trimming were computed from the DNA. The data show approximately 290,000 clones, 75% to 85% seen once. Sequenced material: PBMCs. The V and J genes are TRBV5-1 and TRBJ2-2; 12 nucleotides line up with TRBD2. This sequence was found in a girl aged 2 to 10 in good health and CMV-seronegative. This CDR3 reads CASSFTGTGPGASGRAFGELFF. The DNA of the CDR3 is TGCGCCAGCAGCTTCACCGGGACAGGGCCCGGAGCTAGCGGGAGGGCTTTCGGGGAGCTGTTTTTT.